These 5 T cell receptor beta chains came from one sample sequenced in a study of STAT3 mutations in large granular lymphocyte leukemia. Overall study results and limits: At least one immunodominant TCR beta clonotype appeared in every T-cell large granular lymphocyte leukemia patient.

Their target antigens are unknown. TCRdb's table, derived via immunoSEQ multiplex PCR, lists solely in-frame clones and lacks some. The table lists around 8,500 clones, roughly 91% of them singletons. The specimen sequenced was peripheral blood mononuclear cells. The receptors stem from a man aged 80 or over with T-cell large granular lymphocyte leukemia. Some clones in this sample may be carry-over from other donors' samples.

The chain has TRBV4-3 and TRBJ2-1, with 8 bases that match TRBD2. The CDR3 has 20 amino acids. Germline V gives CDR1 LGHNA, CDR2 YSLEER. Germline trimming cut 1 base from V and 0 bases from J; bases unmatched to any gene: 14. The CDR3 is CASSQARPAGGLSSYNEQFF. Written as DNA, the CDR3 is TGCGCCAGCAGCCAAGCCCGGCCGGCGGGGGGTCTGAGCTCCTACAATGAGCAGTTCTTC.

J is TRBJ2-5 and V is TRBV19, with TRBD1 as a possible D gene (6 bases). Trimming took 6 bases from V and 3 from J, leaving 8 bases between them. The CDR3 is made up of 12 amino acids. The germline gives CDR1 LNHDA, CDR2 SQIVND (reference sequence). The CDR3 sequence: CASRQGKETQYF. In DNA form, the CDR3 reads TGTGCCAGTAGACAGGGTAAAGAGACCCAGTACTTC.

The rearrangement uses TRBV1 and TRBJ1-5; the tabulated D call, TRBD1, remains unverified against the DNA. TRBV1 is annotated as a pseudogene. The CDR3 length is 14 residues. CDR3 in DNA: TGCACCAGCACCCCAGGGTCGAGCAATCAGCCCCAGCATTTT. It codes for CTSTPGSSNQPQHF.

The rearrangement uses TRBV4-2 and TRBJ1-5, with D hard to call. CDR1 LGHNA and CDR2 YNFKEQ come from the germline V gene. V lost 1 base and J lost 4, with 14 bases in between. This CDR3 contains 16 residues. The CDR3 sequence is CASSQAGRSGNQPQHF. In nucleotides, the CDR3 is TGTGCCAGCAGCCAAGCCGGCCGGTCTGGGAATCAGCCCCAGCATTTT.

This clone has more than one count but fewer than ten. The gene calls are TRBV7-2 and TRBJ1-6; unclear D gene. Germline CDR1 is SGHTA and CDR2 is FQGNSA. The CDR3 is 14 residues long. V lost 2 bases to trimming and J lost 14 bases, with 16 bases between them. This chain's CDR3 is CASSLSHGDFTLHF. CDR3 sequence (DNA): TGTGCCAGCAGCTTAAGTCATGGCGATTTCACCCTCCACTTT.